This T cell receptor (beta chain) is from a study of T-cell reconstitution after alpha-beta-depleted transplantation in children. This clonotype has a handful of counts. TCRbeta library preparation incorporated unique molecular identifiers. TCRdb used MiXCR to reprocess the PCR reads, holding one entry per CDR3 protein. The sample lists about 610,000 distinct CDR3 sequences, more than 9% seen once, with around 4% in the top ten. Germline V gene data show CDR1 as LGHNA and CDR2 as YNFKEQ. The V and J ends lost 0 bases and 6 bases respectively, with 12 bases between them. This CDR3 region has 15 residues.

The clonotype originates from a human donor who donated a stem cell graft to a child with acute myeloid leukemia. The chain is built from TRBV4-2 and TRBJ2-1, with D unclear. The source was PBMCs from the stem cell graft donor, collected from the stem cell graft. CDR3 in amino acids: CASSQEPLVGNEQFF. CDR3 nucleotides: TGTGCCAGCAGCCAAGAGCCCTTAGTGGGCAATGAGCAGTTCTTC.